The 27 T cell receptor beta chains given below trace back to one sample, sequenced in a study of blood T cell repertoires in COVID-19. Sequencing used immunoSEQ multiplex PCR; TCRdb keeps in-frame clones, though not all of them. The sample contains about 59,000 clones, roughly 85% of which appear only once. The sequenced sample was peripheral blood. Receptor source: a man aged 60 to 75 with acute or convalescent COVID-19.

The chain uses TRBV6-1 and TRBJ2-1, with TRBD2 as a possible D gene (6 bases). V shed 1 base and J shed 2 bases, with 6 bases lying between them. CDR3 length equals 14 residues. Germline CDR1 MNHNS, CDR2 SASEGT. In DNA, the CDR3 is TGTGCCAGCAGTGAAGTAGCGGCCTACAATGAGCAGTTCTTC. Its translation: CASSEVAAYNEQFF.

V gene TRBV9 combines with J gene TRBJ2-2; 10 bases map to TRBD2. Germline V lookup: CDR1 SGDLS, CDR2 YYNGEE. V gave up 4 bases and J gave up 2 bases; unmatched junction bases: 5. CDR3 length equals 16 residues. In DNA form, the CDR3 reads TGTGCCAGCAGCCCCTCTAGCGGGAGTAACACCGGGGAGCTGTTTTTT. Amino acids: CASSPSSGSNTGELFF.

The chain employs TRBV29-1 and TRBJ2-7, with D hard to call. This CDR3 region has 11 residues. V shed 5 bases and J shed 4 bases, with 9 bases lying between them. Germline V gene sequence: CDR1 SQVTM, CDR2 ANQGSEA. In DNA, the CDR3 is TGCAGCGTTATATACAGATACGAGCAGTACTTC. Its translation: CSVIYRYEQYF.

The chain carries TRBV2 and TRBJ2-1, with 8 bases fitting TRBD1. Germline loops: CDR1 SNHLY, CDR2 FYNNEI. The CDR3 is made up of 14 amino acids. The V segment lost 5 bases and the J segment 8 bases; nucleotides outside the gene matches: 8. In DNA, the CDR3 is TGTGCCAGCAGTCCATTCCGACAGGGGCATGAGCAGTTCTTC. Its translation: CASSPFRQGHEQFF.

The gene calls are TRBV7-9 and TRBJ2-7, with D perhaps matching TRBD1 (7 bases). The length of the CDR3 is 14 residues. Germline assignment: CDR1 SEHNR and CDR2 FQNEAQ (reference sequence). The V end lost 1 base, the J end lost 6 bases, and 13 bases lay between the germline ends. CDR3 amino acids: CASSLDRGGFEQYF. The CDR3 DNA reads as TGTGCCAGCAGCTTAGACAGGGGAGGATTCGAGCAGTACTTC.

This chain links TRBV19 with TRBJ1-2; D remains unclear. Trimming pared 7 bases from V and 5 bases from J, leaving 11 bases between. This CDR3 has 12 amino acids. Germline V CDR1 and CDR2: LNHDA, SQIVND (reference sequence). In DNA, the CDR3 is TGTGCCAGTACCGAGTCCGGGTATGGCTACACCTTC. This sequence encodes CASTESGYGYTF.

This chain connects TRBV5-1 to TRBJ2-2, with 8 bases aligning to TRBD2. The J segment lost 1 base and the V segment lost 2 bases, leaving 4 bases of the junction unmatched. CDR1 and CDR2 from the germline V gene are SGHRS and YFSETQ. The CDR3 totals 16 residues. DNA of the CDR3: TGCGCCAGCAGCTTTCTAGCGGGTAAGAACACCGGGGAGCTGTTTTTT. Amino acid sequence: CASSFLAGKNTGELFF.

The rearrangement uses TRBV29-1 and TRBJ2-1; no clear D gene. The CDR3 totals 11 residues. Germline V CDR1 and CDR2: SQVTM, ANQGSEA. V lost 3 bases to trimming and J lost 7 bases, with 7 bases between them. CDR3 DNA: TGCAGCGTTGAGTCTAGAAATGAGCAGTTCTTC. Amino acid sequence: CSVESRNEQFF.

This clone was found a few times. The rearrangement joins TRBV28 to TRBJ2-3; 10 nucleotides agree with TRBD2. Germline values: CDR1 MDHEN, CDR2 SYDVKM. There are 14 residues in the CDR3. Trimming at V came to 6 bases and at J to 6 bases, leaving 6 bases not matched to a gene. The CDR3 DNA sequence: TGTGCCAGCAGGGCTAGCGGGAGTATCGATACGCAGTATTTT. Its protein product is CASRASGSIDTQYF.

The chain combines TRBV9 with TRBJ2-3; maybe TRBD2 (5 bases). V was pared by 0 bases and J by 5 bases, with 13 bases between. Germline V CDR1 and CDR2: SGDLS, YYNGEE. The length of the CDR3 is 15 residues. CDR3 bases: TGTGCCAGCAGCGTAGGGGCACTCGGAGGAGATACGCAGTATTTT. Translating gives CASSVGALGGDTQYF.

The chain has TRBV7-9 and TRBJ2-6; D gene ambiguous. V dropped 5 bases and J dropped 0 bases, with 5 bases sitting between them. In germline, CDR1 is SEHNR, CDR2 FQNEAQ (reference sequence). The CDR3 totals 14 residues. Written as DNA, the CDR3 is TGTGCCAGCAGCCATCCCTCTGGGGCCAACGTCCTGACTTTC. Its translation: CASSHPSGANVLTF. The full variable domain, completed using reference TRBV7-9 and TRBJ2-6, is DTGVSQNPRHKITKRGQNVTFRCDPISEHNRLYWYRQTLGQGPEFLTYFQNEAQLEKSRLLSDRFSAERPKGSFSTLEIQRTEQGDSAMYLCASSHPSGANVLTFGAGSRLTVL.

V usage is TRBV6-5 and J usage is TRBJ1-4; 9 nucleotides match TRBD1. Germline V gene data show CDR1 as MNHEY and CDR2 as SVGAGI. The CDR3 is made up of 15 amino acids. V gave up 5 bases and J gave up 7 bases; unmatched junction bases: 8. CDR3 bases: TGTGCCAGCAGTAACCCCGGGACAGGGCCTGAAAAACTGTTTTTT. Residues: CASSNPGTGPEKLFF.

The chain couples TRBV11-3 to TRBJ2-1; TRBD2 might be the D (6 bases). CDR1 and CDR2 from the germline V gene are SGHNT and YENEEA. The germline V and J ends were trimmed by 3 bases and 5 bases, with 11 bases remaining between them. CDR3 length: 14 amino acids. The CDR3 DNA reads TGTGCCAGCAGCTTCGCCAGGGAGGACAATGAGCAGTTCTTC. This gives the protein CASSFAREDNEQFF.

Written as DNA, the CDR3 is TGTGCCAGCAGCGTAGCAAATTTGGATACGCAGTATTTT. This encodes CASSVANLDTQYF. The chain links TRBV9 to TRBJ2-3, with D unresolved. Germline CDR1 SGDLS, CDR2 YYNGEE. CDR3 length: 13 residues. V was trimmed by 0 bases and J by 6 bases, leaving 8 bases between them.

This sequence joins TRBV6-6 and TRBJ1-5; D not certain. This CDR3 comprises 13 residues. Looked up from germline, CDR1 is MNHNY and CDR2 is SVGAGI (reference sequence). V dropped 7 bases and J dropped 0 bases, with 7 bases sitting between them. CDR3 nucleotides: TGTGCCAGCACCCTATATAGCAATCAGCCCCAGCATTTT. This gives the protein CASTLYSNQPQHF.

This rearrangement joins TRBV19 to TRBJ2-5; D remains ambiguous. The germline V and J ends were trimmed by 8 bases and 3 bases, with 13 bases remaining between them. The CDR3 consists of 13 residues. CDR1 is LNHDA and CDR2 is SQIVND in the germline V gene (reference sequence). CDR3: CASSLMSEETQYF. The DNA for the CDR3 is TGTGCCAGTTCTTTGATGTCAGAAGAGACCCAGTACTTC.

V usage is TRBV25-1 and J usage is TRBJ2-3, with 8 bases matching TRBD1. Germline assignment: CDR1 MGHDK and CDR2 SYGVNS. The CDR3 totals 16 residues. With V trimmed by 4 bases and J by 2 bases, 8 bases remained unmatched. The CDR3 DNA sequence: TGTGCCAGCAGTGGTTACAGGGGGTATGACACAGATACGCAGTATTTT. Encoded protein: CASSGYRGYDTDTQYF.

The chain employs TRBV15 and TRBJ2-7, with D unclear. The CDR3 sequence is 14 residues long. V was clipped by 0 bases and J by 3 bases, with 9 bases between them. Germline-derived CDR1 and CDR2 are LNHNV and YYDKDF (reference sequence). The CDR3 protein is CATSRDRQDYEQYF. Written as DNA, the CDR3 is TGTGCCACCAGCAGAGATCGGCAGGACTACGAGCAGTACTTC.

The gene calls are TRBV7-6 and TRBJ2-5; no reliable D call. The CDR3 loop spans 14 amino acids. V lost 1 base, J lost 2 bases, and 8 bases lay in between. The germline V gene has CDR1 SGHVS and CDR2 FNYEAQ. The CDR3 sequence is CASSLGAIQETQYF. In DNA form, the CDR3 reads TGTGCCAGCAGCTTAGGGGCGATACAAGAGACCCAGTACTTC.

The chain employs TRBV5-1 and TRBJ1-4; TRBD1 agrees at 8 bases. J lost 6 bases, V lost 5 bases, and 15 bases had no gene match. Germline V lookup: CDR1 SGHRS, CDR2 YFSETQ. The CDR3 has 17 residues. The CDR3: CASSRQGPVNGDEKLFF. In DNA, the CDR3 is TGCGCCAGCAGTCGACAGGGGCCAGTCAACGGGGATGAAAAACTGTTTTTT.

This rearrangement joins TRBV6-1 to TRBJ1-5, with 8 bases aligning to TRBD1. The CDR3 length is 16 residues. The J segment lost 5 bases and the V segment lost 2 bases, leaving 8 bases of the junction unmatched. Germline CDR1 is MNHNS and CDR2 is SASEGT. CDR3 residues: CASSELGRGHDQPQHF. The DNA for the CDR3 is TGTGCCAGCAGTGAATTGGGCAGGGGGCACGATCAGCCCCAGCATTTT.

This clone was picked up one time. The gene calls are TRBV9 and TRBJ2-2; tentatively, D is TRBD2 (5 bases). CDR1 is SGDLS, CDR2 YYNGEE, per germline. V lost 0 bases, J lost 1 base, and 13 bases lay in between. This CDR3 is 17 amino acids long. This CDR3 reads CASSVGTALGNTGELFF. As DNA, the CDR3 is TGTGCCAGCAGCGTAGGGACTGCGCTCGGGAACACCGGGGAGCTGTTTTTT.

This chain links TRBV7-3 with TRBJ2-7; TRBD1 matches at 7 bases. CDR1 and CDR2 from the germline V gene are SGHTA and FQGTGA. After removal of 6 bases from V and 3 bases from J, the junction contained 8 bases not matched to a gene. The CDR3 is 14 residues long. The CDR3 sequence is CASSFNRGDYEQYF. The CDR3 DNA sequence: TGTGCCAGCAGTTTCAACAGGGGTGACTACGAGCAGTACTTC.

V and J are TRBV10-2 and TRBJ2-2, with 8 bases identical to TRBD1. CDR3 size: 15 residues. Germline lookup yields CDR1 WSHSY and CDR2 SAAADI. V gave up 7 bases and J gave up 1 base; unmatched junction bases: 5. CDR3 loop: CASKPGTGNTGELFF. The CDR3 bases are TGCGCCAGCAAGCCCGGGACAGGGAACACCGGGGAGCTGTTTTTT.

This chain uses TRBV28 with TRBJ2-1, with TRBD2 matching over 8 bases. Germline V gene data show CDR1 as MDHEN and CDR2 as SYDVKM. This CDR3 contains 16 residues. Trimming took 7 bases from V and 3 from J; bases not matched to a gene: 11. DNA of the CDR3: TGTGCCAGCACCCCTCACGGGACTAGAGTCTACAATGAGCAGTTCTTC. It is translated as CASTPHGTRVYNEQFF.

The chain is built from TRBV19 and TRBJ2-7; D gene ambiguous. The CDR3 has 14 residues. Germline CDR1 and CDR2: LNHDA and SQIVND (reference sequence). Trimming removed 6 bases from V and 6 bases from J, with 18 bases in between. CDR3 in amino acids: CASSRPGSLAEQYF. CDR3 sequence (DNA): TGTGCCAGTAGCCGACCCGGGTCTTTGGCCGAGCAGTACTTC. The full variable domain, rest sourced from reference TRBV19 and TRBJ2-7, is DGGITQSPKYLFRKEGQNVTLSCEQNLNHDAMYWYRQDPGQGLRLIYYSQIVNDFQKGDIAEGYSVSREKKESFPLTVTSAQKNPTAFYLCASSRPGSLAEQYFGPGTRLTVT.

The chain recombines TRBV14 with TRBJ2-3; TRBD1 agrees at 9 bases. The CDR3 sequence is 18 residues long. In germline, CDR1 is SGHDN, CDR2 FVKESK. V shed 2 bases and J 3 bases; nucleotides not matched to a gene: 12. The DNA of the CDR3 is TGTGCCAGCAGCCAACACCAAATCGGGACAGGGTGGACAGATACGCAGTATTTT. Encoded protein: CASSQHQIGTGWTDTQYF.